The 20 T cell receptor beta chains given below trace back to one sample, sequenced in a study of shared clonotypes between healthy human individuals. Produced via immunoSEQ multiplex PCR; TCRdb's table is partial and in-frame only. The sample consists of roughly 1,800,000 clones, about 95% of them appearing once. Terminally differentiated effector memory CD45RA+ cells were excluded from the naive CD8 cells, which were CD45RO-negative and positively selected for CCR7. Sequencing was performed on naive CD8+ T cells sorted from blood. The source is a man between 18 and 29 years old in good health.

The J gene is TRBJ2-7, the V gene TRBV7-8; D is tentatively TRBD1 or TRBD2 (6 bases each). Trimming shortened V by 8 bases and J by 6 bases, and 17 bases separated the two germline ends. There are 13 residues in the CDR3. In germline, CDR1 is SGHVS, CDR2 FQNEAQ. The CDR3 bases are TGTGCCAGCCGGCAGGCGGGACATAGCGAGCAGTACTTC. Protein sequence: CASRQAGHSEQYF.

This clone was counted between two and nine times. V usage is TRBV12-5 and J usage is TRBJ1-2; no reliable D call. Trimming took 0 bases from V and 6 from J, leaving 14 bases between them. There are 15 residues in the CDR3. Germline V gives CDR1 LGHNT, CDR2 FRNRAP. CDR3: CASGLVARGLDGYTF. In nucleotides, the CDR3 is TGTGCTAGTGGTTTGGTAGCGCGAGGGTTAGATGGCTACACCTTC.

V is TRBV10-2 and J is TRBJ2-4; 10 nucleotides line up with TRBD1. The V gene's germline CDR1 is WSHSY and CDR2 SAAADI. The CDR3 is 15 amino acids. V shed 2 bases, J shed 4 bases, and the junction held 2 bases outside the gene matches. DNA for the CDR3: TGCGCCAGCAGTGAGACGGGACAGGGGAAAAACATTCAGTACTTC. Translated, it gives CASSETGQGKNIQYF.

The chain recombines TRBV28 with TRBJ1-1; a possible D gene is TRBD1 (5 bases). This CDR3 region has 13 residues. V lost 7 bases to trimming and J lost 4 bases, with 13 bases between them. Germline CDR1 MDHEN, CDR2 SYDVKM. CDR3 coding DNA: TGTGCCAGCACCCTTGTGGGGGGCACTGAAGCTTTCTTT. Encoded protein: CASTLVGGTEAFF.

Remarks on this clone: A junction end diverges from the germline sequence, so it may reflect a read error. Other DNA sequences in the same sample also yield this CDR3. The rearrangement links TRBV29-1 to TRBJ2-7; 9 bases agree with TRBD1. CDR1 is SQVTM and CDR2 is ANQGSEA in the germline V gene. This CDR3 spans 14 amino acids. The CDR3 coding sequence is TGCAGCGTGGAAGACAGGGGGAGCTCCTACGAGCAGTACTTC. Protein product: CSVEDRGSSYEQYF.

The chain is built from TRBV6-1 and TRBJ2-1; tentatively, D is TRBD1 (5 bases). Trimming took 1 base from V and 10 from J, leaving 17 bases between them. This CDR3 is built from 15 residues. Germline loops: CDR1 MNHNS, CDR2 SASEGT. This CDR3 is CASSEGTSSVAEQFF. The CDR3 DNA sequence: TGTGCCAGCAGTGAAGGGACATCCTCTGTGGCGGAGCAGTTCTTC.

The chain's CDR3 is CASSSDSLEQYF. The CDR3 coding sequence is TGTGCCAGCAGCTCGGATTCCCTCGAGCAGTACTTC. The rearrangement uses TRBV7-9 and TRBJ2-7; unclear D gene. The CDR3 has 12 residues. The ends were cut back, 4 bases at V and 6 bases at J, with 10 bases in the middle. Germline loops: CDR1 SEHNR, CDR2 FQNEAQ (reference sequence).

The V and J genes are TRBV7-6 and TRBJ2-6; D uncertain. This CDR3 has 14 amino acids. V lost 1 base and J 2 bases, leaving 3 bases between the germline ends. The V gene's germline CDR1 is SGHVS and CDR2 FNYEAQ. CDR3 in DNA: TGTGCCAGCAGCTTAGGGGCTGGGGCCAACGTCCTGACTTTC. Its translation is CASSLGAGANVLTF.

The V gene is TRBV4-1, the J gene TRBJ2-1; D gene unclear. This CDR3 comprises 14 residues. The germline V gene has CDR1 MGHRA and CDR2 YSYEKL. V lost 4 bases and J 9 bases, leaving 16 bases between the germline ends. Here the CDR3 reads CASSLKDHLGEQFF. The DNA of the CDR3 is TGCGCCAGCAGCCTGAAGGATCATCTGGGTGAGCAGTTCTTC.

This sequence joins TRBV6-1 and TRBJ1-2; weak D call: TRBD1 (5 bases). The CDR3 sequence is 13 residues long. Germline V gives CDR1 MNHNS, CDR2 SASEGT. The V gene lost 7 bases and the J gene lost 5 bases, with 14 bases spanning the gap. The CDR3 reads CASKGTFRYGYTF. The CDR3 nucleotides read TGTGCCAGCAAAGGGACCTTTCGATATGGCTACACCTTC.

As to this clone: This same CDR3 is encoded by further DNA sequences in the sample. The chain combines TRBV6-1 with TRBJ2-3; 14 nucleotides align to TRBD2. The CDR3 consists of 15 residues. Germline trimming cut 6 bases from V and 3 bases from J; bases unmatched to any gene: 2. Germline V gene data show CDR1 as MNHNS and CDR2 as SASEGT. CDR3 region: CASSRLAGGTDTQYF. The CDR3 DNA reads TGTGCCAGCAGCAGACTAGCGGGAGGGACAGATACGCAGTATTTT.

This chain links TRBV9 with TRBJ1-2, with unresolved D. The CDR3 spans 13 residues. V lost 3 bases and J 3 bases, leaving 9 bases between the germline ends. CDR1 is SGDLS, CDR2 YYNGEE, per germline. For the CDR3, the DNA is TGTGCCAGCAGCGAGGGTGGGGACTATGGCTACACCTTC. This codes for CASSEGGDYGYTF.

The chain is built from TRBV29-1 and TRBJ2-3; D not certain. CDR1 is SQVTM, CDR2 ANQGSEA, per germline. Trimming pared 3 bases from V and 0 bases from J, leaving 7 bases between. The CDR3 consists of 13 residues. CDR3 loop: CSVDVGSTDTQYF. The CDR3 nucleotides are TGCAGCGTTGACGTGGGGAGCACAGATACGCAGTATTTT.

The rearrangement uses TRBV27 and TRBJ1-1; unclear D gene. CDR1 and CDR2 from the germline V gene are MNHEY and SMNVEV (reference sequence). V was shortened by 5 bases and J by 0 bases, with 16 bases between the two germline ends. The CDR3 is 16 amino acids. CDR3 sequence (DNA): TGTGCCAGCAGTCCCCCCCCGGCCTCATTGAACACTGAAGCTTTCTTT. Its translation: CASSPPPASLNTEAFF.

This clone was found once. V usage is TRBV5-4 and J usage is TRBJ2-7; possibly TRBD1 for D (6 bases). The germline gives CDR1 SGHNT, CDR2 YYREEE (reference sequence). V lost 2 bases and J 3 bases, leaving 12 bases between the germline ends. This CDR3 spans 14 amino acids. CDR3 nucleotide sequence: TGTGCCAGCAGCTTTCTCGAGGGGGACTACGAGCAGTACTTC. Translated: CASSFLEGDYEQYF.

V usage is TRBV7-9 and J usage is TRBJ2-3, with 8 bases matching TRBD1. CDR3 size: 12 residues. Germline-derived CDR1 and CDR2 are SEHNR and FQNEAQ (reference sequence). V lost 8 bases to trimming and J lost 4 bases; unmatched junction nucleotides: 2. CDR3 protein: CASEQGADTQYF. The CDR3 region has the DNA TGTGCCAGCGAACAGGGGGCAGATACGCAGTATTTT.

This clone occurred once. The gene calls are TRBV29-1 and TRBJ1-2; D perhaps matches TRBD1 (5 bases). Trimming stripped 5 bases from V and 3 bases from J, with 10 bases between. The CDR3 has 12 residues. The germline V gene has CDR1 SQVTM and CDR2 ANQGSEA. CDR3 nucleotides: TGCAGCGTTCAGGGCGCATACTATGGCTACACCTTC. Translation gives CSVQGAYYGYTF.

This chain connects TRBV19 to TRBJ2-7, with 9 positions matching TRBD2. From germline, CDR1 is LNHDA and CDR2 SQIVND (reference sequence). This CDR3 contains 14 residues. J was trimmed by 5 bases and V by 7 bases; bases with no gene match: 9. CDR3 region: CASTYVAGDNEQYF. CDR3 DNA sequence: TGTGCCAGTACCTATGTAGCGGGAGATAACGAGCAGTACTTC.

With regard to this clone: The same CDR3 arises from other DNA sequences in this sample as well. This chain uses TRBV5-6 with TRBJ2-7; TRBD2 aligns across 8 bases. V lost 1 base and J lost 4; bases outside the gene matches: 4. The CDR3 has 14 residues. Per the germline V gene, CDR1 is SGHDT and CDR2 is YYEEEE. CDR3 region: CASSLSGRAYEQYF. The DNA of the CDR3 is TGTGCCAGCAGCTTGAGCGGGAGAGCGTACGAGCAGTACTTC.

V usage is TRBV9 and J usage is TRBJ2-1, with D tentatively TRBD2 (6 bases). The V end was cut by 1 base, the J end by 8 bases, with 19 bases between. The germline CDR1 and CDR2 sequences are SGDLS and YYNGEE. The CDR3 consists of 16 residues. CDR3: CASSVWEEGGADEQFF. As DNA, the CDR3 is TGTGCCAGCAGCGTATGGGAGGAGGGAGGAGCGGATGAGCAGTTCTTC.